Each of the 14 T cell receptor beta chains below was sequenced from the same sample in a study of CD8+ T cells in alopecia areata. Reverse transcription of extracted RNA yielded cDNA, which provided the sequencing template. Sequenced by immunoSEQ multiplex PCR; TCRdb stores in-frame clones only, minus some. The sample gives more than 150,000 clones, under 60% of which show up once; around 19% is in the top ten. The sequenced sample was CD8+ T cells sorted from blood, obtained at week 0. The receptors stem from a human donor with alopecia areata.

This clone was seen only a few times. The chain is built from TRBV29-1 and TRBJ2-1; 7 bases agree with TRBD1. This CDR3 comprises 13 residues. After removal of 6 bases from V and 3 bases from J, the junction contained 5 bases not matched to a gene. Germline loops: CDR1 SQVTM, CDR2 ANQGSEA. CDR3 sequence reads: CSVSGGFYNEQFF. DNA for the CDR3: TGCAGCGTGTCAGGGGGTTTCTACAATGAGCAGTTCTTC.

The chain recombines TRBV19 with TRBJ2-1, with no clear D. There are 14 residues in the CDR3. Germline loops: CDR1 LNHDA, CDR2 SQIVND (reference sequence). Trimming stripped 1 base from V and 3 bases from J, with 7 bases between. The CDR3 sequence: CASSIAIGYNEQFF. DNA for the CDR3: TGTGCCAGTAGTATAGCAATTGGCTACAATGAGCAGTTCTTC.

The chain employs TRBV29-1 and TRBJ2-7; 7 bases fit TRBD1. The V and J ends lost 7 bases and 2 bases, in that order; junction bases with no gene match: 8. The CDR3 runs to 13 residues. CDR1 and CDR2 from the germline V gene are SQVTM and ANQGSEA. The CDR3 DNA follows: TGCAGCGGTATCATGGACAGGACCTACGAGCAGTACTTC. Its protein is CSGIMDRTYEQYF.

The chain employs TRBV25-1 and TRBJ2-1, with D possibly TRBD2 on 7 matching bases. Germline V gene data show CDR1 as MGHDK and CDR2 as SYGVNS. The CDR3 is 13 residues long. Trimming pared 6 bases from V and 6 bases from J, leaving 12 bases between. For the CDR3, the DNA is TGTGCCAGCAGGGGGGGGCCGGGCAATGAGCAGTTCTTC. Amino acids: CASRGGPGNEQFF.

The rearrangement links TRBV4-3 to TRBJ2-1; D is ambiguous. The CDR3 sequence is 15 residues long. Trimming shortened V by 0 bases and J by 8 bases, and 14 bases separated the two germline ends. CDR1 is LGHNA, CDR2 YSLEER, per germline. Written as DNA, the CDR3 is TGCGCCAGCAGCCAAGATCGTCGCAGAATCCATGAGCAGTTCTTC. Amino acids: CASSQDRRRIHEQFF.

This rearrangement joins TRBV4-3 to TRBJ2-3; 7 positions match TRBD2. The V gene end was trimmed by 0 bases and the J gene end by 1 base; junction bases not matched to a gene: 4. Germline lookup yields CDR1 LGHNA and CDR2 YSLEER. The CDR3 length is 16 residues. The CDR3 DNA reads TGCGCCAGCAGCCAAGATCCCCGGGGGGGCACAGATACGCAGTATTTT. It encodes CASSQDPRGGTDTQYF.

The rearrangement joins TRBV30 to TRBJ1-1; D remains ambiguous. The V gene lost 2 bases and the J gene lost 1 base, with 11 bases spanning the gap. CDR1 is GTSNPN and CDR2 is SVGIG in the germline V gene (reference sequence). CDR3 length: 14 residues. The DNA for the CDR3 is TGTGCCTGGAGTAATGGGTGGGGGAACACTGAAGCTTTCTTT. Translating it yields CAWSNGWGNTEAFF.

This clone was observed a handful of times. The chain couples TRBV19 to TRBJ2-7; D call uncertain. Germline V gene lookup returns CDR1 LNHDA and CDR2 SQIVND (reference sequence). The V end was cut by 3 bases, the J end by 1 base, with 7 bases between. This CDR3 contains 13 residues. In DNA form, the CDR3 reads TGTGCCAGTAGTATTAGTGAGTCCTACGAGCAGTACTTC. This sequence encodes CASSISESYEQYF.

This clone was detected a few times. The V call is TRBV27, the J call TRBJ2-3; 7 bases are a match to TRBD1. The V segment lost 6 bases and the J segment 1 base; nucleotides outside the gene matches: 4. CDR1 and CDR2 (germline): MNHEY, SMNVEV (reference sequence). This CDR3 is built from 14 residues. CDR3 protein: CASSLTGGTDTQYF. Here the CDR3 DNA reads TGTGCCAGCAGCCTTACAGGGGGCACAGATACGCAGTATTTT.

The chain links TRBV23-1 to TRBJ1-1; unclear D gene. TRBV23-1 is an ORF for which the function is uncertain. The CDR3 has 13 amino acids. V was shortened by 4 bases and J by 9 bases, with 15 bases between the two germline ends. CDR3 protein: CASSLYAGFQAFF. In DNA form, the CDR3 reads TGCGCCAGCAGTCTATACGCGGGGTTCCAAGCTTTCTTT.

J is TRBJ2-2 and V is TRBV4-3; D ambiguous. The germline V and J ends were trimmed by 3 bases and 2 bases, with 7 bases remaining between them. The CDR3 has 14 amino acids. From germline, CDR1 is LGHNA and CDR2 YSLEER. The CDR3 coding sequence is TGCGCCAGCAGCCATCCTGGAAACACCGGGGAGCTGTTTTTT. Translated: CASSHPGNTGELFF.

This clone was detected a few times. In DNA form, the CDR3 reads TGTGCCTGGCTTACACCCTGGACCACGAGCACTGAAGCTTTCTTT. The encoded protein is CAWLTPWTTSTEAFF. The genes are TRBV30 and TRBJ1-1; no clear D. CDR1 is GTSNPN, CDR2 SVGIG, per germline (reference sequence). The V gene lost 5 bases and the J gene lost 4 bases, with 20 bases spanning the gap. This CDR3 region has 15 residues.

The J gene is TRBJ1-2, the V gene TRBV4-3, with unresolved D. V lost 0 bases, J lost 0 bases, and 8 bases lay in between. CDR1 and CDR2 (germline): LGHNA, YSLEER. The CDR3 is 15 amino acids. CDR3 nucleotides: TGCGCCAGCAGCCAAGAGGATCAAGCTAACTATGGCTACACCTTC. This gives the protein CASSQEDQANYGYTF.

This clone was recorded once. The rearrangement uses TRBV10-3 and TRBJ2-7, with a tentative D call TRBD2 (6 bases). V lost 2 bases and J lost 0, with 8 bases in between. The germline V gene has CDR1 ENHRY and CDR2 SYGVKD. There are 14 residues in the CDR3. The CDR3 DNA is TGTGCCATCAGTGAGGGGGGGAGCTCCTACGAGCAGTACTTC. It encodes CAISEGGSSYEQYF.